Listed below are T cell receptor beta chains from one sample, sequenced in a study of blood T cell repertoires in COVID-19. The protocol was immunoSEQ multiplex PCR, while the TCRdb copy is restricted to in-frame clones and leaves out a portion. The data show about 59,000 clones, 70% to 90% seen once. The sequenced material came from peripheral blood. The source of these receptors is a man aged 55 to 70 with active or convalescent COVID-19. Each CDR3 is given with its conserved first and last residue. D genes are given only for firm matches. Clone size is not always given. Where it is, it says once, few, many or a class for expanded clones.

>TRBJ2-1|TRBV27|-|-
CASRRDIYNEQFF
TGTGCCAGCAGGAGGGACATTTACAATGAGCAGTTCTTC
>TRBJ1-1|TRBV4-1|-|few
CASKIPGPRGMNTEAFF
TGCGCCAGCAAGATCCCAGGGCCGCGCGGCATGAACACTGAAGCTTTCTTT
>TRBJ2-7|TRBV12-3/TRBV12-4|TRBD1|-
CASSPGQGYEQYF
TGTGCCAGCAGCCCGGGACAGGGGTACGAGCAGTACTTC
>TRBJ1-1|TRBV28|TRBD1|-
CAGWDSRSEAFF
TGTGCCGGCTGGGACAGCCGAAGTGAAGCTTTCTTT
>TRBJ2-7|TRBV6-5|-|-
CASRDNLFYEQYF
TGTGCCAGCCGGGACAACCTGTTCTACGAGCAGTACTTC
>TRBJ1-5|TRBV6-2/TRBV6-3|-|-
CASSYTGIASLSNQPQHF
TGTGCCAGCAGTTACACAGGGATTGCTTCCTTGAGCAATCAGCCCCAGCATTTT
>TRBJ2-1|TRBV7-9|-|-
CASSLTSYNEQFF
TGTGCCAGCAGCCTAACTTCATACAATGAGCAGTTCTTC
>TRBJ1-4|TRBV2|-|once
CASSELGLGEKLFF
TGTGCCAGCAGTGAATTGGGACTCGGTGAAAAACTGTTTTTT
>TRBJ2-7|TRBV7-8|TRBD2|-
CASSLEGLAGTQYEQYF
TGTGCCAGCAGCTTAGAAGGACTAGCGGGGACCCAATACGAGCAGTACTTC
>TRBJ2-1|TRBV9|TRBD2|-
CASSVGLGLEYNEQFF
TGTGCCAGCAGCGTAGGATTAGGACTAGAGTACAATGAGCAGTTCTTC
>TRBJ2-6|TRBV5-4|TRBD2|-
CASSRGSISGANVLTF
TGTGCCAGCAGCCGCGGGAGCATCTCTGGGGCCAACGTCCTGACTTTC
>TRBJ2-1|TRBV11-2|-|-
CASSRQLNSYNEQFF
TGTGCCAGCAGCCGACAGTTAAACTCCTACAATGAGCAGTTCTTC
>TRBJ2-2|TRBV7-9|-|-
CASSLVSPNTGELFF
TGTGCCAGCAGCTTAGTTAGCCCCAACACCGGGGAGCTGTTTTTT
>TRBJ1-1|TRBV11-2|-|-
CASSLRGNTEAFF
TGTGCCAGCAGCTTAAGAGGTAACACTGAAGCTTTCTTT
>TRBJ1-6|TRBV6-5|-|-
CASTAGNSPLHF
TGTGCCAGCACCGCGGGGAATTCACCCCTCCACTTT
>TRBJ2-1|TRBV7-6|TRBD2|-
CASSPRGGSYNEQFF
TGTGCCAGCAGCCCGCGGGGGGGTTCCTACAATGAGCAGTTCTTC
>TRBJ2-3|TRBV5-1|TRBD1|-
CASSNQDRGTDTQYF
TGCGCCAGCAGCAACCAGGACAGGGGGACAGATACGCAGTATTTT
>TRBJ2-3|TRBV2|-|-
CASSEAAFQGGRRQYF
TGTGCCAGCAGTGAAGCCGCGTTTCAGGGGGGAAGGAGGCAGTATTTT
>TRBJ2-1|TRBV7-9|-|-
CASSLATPQSRNEQFF
TGTGCCAGCAGCTTGGCCACCCCCCAATCTCGTAATGAGCAGTTCTTC
>TRBJ1-5|TRBV28|-|-
CASSLSQGNQPQHF
TGTGCCAGCAGTTTAAGCCAGGGGAATCAGCCCCAGCATTTT
>TRBJ2-2|TRBV6-2/TRBV6-3|TRBD2|once
CASSRRLAGGNTGELFF
TGTGCCAGCAGTCGCCGACTAGCGGGGGGCAACACCGGGGAGCTGTTTTTT
>TRBJ2-7|TRBV15|-|-
CATSRGRVGLKSYEQYF
TGTGCCACCAGCAGAGGGCGGGTGGGGTTGAAGTCCTACGAGCAGTACTTC
>TRBJ2-1|TRBV27|TRBD1|-
CASSLRPPGTGIHNEQFF
TGTGCCAGCAGTTTAAGACCACCTGGGACAGGCATACACAATGAGCAGTTCTTC
>TRBJ2-3|TRBV5-1|TRBD2|-
CASSLPLAGGPDTQYF
TGCGCCAGCAGCTTGCCACTAGCGGGAGGGCCAGATACGCAGTATTTT
>TRBJ2-3|TRBV5-1|TRBD1|-
CASSLAGQGAGDTQYF
TGCGCCAGCAGCTTGGCCGGACAGGGGGCCGGGGATACGCAGTATTTT
>TRBJ2-7|TRBV10-1|TRBD1|-
CASSEGTGAFSEQYF
TGCGCCAGCAGTGAGGGGACAGGGGCATTCTCCGAGCAGTACTTC
>TRBJ2-7|TRBV28|TRBD1|-
CASSTDRDNTYEQYF
TGTGCCAGCAGTACGGACAGGGACAATACCTACGAGCAGTACTTC